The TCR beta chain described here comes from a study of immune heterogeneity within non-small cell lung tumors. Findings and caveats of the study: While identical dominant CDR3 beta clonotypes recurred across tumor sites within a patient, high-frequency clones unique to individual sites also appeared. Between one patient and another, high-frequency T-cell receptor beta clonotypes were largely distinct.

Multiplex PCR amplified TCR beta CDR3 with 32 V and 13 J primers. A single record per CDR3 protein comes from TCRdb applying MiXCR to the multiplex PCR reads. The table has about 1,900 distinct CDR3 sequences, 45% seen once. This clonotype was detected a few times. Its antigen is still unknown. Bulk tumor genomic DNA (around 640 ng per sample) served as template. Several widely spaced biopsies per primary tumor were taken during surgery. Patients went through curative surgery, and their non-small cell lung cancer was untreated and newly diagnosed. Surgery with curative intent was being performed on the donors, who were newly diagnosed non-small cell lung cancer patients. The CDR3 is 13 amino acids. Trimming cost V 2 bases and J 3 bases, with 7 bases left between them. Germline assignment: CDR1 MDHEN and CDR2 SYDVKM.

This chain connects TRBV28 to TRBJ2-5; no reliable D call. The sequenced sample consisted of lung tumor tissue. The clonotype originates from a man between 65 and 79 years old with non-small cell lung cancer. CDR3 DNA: TGTGCCAGCAGTTTAAGAAGTAAAGAGACCCAGTACTTC. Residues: CASSLRSKETQYF.